These T cell receptor beta chains were read from a single sample in a study of T cell responses to AZD1222 COVID-19 vaccine. TCRdb keeps only in-frame clones here, not all; method: immunoSEQ multiplex PCR. The sample carries approximately 140,000 clones, 88% recorded once. This specimen was peripheral blood, taken on day 0 of AZD1222 vaccination. These receptors came from an adult in good health. Both conserved end residues are part of each CDR3. Each record gives: clone size, V gene, J gene, D gene, CDR3 protein, CDR3 DNA. D genes are given only for firm matches. Clone size is given for some rows only: seen once, a few or many times, or a class if the clone is expanded.

clone size: .
V gene: TRBV18
J gene: TRBJ2-1
D gene: TRBD1
CDR3 protein: CASSRQGAYNEQFF
CDR3 DNA: TGTGCCAGCTCGCGACAGGGGGCATACAATGAGCAGTTCTTC

clone size: .
V gene: TRBV7-9
J gene: TRBJ1-2
D gene: .
CDR3 protein: CASSLTPGYGYTF
CDR3 DNA: TGTGCCAGCAGCCTAACCCCAGGCTATGGCTACACCTTC

clone size: few
V gene: TRBV6-4
J gene: TRBJ1-2
D gene: .
CDR3 protein: CASSFGKGYGYTF
CDR3 DNA: TGTGCCAGCAGTTTTGGGAAAGGGTATGGCTACACCTTC

clone size: .
V gene: TRBV3-1/TRBV3-2
J gene: TRBJ1-1
D gene: .
CDR3 protein: CASSLGAVGTEAFF
CDR3 DNA: TGTGCCAGCAGCCTAGGGGCGGTAGGGACTGAAGCTTTCTTT

clone size: .
V gene: TRBV30
J gene: TRBJ2-7
D gene: .
CDR3 protein: CAWSVSPLYYEQYF
CDR3 DNA: TGTGCCTGGAGTGTATCCCCCCTATACTACGAGCAGTACTTC

clone size: .
V gene: TRBV6-5
J gene: TRBJ1-2
D gene: TRBD1
CDR3 protein: CASSYRDRAVNGYTF
CDR3 DNA: TGTGCCAGCAGTTATCGGGACAGGGCGGTTAACGGCTACACCTTC

clone size: .
V gene: TRBV18
J gene: TRBJ2-7
D gene: TRBD1
CDR3 protein: CASSPRQGGDEQYF
CDR3 DNA: TGTGCCAGCTCACCGAGACAGGGGGGGGACGAGCAGTACTTC

clone size: .
V gene: TRBV3-1/TRBV3-2
J gene: TRBJ1-2
D gene: .
CDR3 protein: CASSHAYTYTF
CDR3 DNA: TGTGCCAGCAGCCATGCATATACCTACACCTTC

clone size: .
V gene: TRBV9
J gene: TRBJ1-1
D gene: TRBD1
CDR3 protein: CASSVGQGGMNTEAFF
CDR3 DNA: TGTGCCAGCAGCGTAGGACAGGGGGGGATGAACACTGAAGCTTTCTTT

clone size: .
V gene: TRBV6-2/TRBV6-3
J gene: TRBJ2-5
D gene: .
CDR3 protein: CASSYTGETQYF
CDR3 DNA: TGTGCCAGCAGTTACACCGGGGAGACCCAGTACTTC